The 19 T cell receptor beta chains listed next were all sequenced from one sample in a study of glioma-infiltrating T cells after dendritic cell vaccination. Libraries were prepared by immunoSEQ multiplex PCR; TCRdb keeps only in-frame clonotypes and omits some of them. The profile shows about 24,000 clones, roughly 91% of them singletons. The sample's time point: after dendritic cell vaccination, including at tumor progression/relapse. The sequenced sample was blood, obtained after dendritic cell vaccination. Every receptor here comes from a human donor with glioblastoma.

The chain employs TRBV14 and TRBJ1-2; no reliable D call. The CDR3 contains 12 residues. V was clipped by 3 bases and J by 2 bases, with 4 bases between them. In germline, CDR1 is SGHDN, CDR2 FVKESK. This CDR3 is CASSQGNYGYTF. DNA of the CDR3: TGTGCCAGCAGCCAGGGCAACTATGGCTACACCTTC.

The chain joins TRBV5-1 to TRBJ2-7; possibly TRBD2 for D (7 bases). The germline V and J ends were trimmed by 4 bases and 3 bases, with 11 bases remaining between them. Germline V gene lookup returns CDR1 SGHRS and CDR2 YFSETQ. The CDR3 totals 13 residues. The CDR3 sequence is CASSQGGGYEQYF. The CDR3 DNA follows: TGCGCCAGCAGCCAAGGGGGGGGCTACGAGCAGTACTTC.

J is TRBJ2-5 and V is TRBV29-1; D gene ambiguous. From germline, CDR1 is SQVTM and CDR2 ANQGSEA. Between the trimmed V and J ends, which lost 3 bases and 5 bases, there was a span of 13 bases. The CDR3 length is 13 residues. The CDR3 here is CSVDRTSWETQYF. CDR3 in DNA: TGCAGCGTTGACCGCACAAGTTGGGAGACCCAGTACTTC.

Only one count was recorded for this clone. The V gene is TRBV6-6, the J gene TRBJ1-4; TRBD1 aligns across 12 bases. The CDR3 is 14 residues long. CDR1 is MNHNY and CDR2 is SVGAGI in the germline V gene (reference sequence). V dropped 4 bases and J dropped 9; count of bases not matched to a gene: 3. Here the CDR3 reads CASSSGTGGKKLFF. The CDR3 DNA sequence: TGTGCCAGCAGTTCCGGGACAGGGGGCAAAAAACTGTTTTTT.

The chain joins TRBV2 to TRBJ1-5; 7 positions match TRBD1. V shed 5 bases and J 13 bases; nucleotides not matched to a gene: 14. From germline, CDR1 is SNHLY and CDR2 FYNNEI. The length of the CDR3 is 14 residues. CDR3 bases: TGTGCCAGCAGTAGCAGGGGGACCCTTATTAATCAGCATTTT. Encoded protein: CASSSRGTLINQHF.

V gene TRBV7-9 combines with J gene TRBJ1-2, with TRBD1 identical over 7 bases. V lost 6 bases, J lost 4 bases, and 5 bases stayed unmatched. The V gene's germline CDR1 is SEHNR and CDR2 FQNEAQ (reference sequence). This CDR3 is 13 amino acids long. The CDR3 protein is CASRPGTAYGYTF. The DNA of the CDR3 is TGTGCCAGCAGACCCGGGACAGCCTATGGCTACACCTTC.

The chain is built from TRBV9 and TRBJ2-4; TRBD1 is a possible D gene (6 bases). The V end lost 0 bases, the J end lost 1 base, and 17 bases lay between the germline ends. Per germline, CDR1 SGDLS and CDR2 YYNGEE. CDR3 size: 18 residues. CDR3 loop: CASSVGEVWGQAKNIQYF. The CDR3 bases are TGTGCCAGCAGCGTAGGCGAGGTTTGGGGGCAGGCCAAAAACATTCAGTACTTC.

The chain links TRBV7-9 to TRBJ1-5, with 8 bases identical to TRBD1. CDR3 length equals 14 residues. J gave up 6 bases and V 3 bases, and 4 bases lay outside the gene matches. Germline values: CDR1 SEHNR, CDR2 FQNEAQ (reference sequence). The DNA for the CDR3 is TGTGCCAGCAGCTTCGGACAGGGCAGTCAGCCCCAGCATTTT. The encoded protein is CASSFGQGSQPQHF.

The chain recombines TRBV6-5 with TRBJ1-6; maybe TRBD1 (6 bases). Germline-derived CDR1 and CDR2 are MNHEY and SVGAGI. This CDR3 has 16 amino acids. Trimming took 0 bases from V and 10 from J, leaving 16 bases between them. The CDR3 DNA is TGTGCCAGCAGTTACTCGAACAACAGGGTGGAGTCACCCCTCCACTTT. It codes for CASSYSNNRVESPLHF.

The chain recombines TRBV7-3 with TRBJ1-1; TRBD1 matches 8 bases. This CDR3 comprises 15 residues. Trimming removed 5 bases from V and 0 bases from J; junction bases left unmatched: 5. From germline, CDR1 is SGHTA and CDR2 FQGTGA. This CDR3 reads CASSPTGGMNTEAFF. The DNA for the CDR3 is TGTGCCAGCAGCCCTACAGGGGGGATGAACACTGAAGCTTTCTTT.

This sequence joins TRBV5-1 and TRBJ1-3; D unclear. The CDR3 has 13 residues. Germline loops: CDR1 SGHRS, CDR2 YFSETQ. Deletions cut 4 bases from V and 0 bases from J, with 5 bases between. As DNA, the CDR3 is TGCGCCAGCAGCGAGGGCTCTGGAAACACCATATATTTT. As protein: CASSEGSGNTIYF.

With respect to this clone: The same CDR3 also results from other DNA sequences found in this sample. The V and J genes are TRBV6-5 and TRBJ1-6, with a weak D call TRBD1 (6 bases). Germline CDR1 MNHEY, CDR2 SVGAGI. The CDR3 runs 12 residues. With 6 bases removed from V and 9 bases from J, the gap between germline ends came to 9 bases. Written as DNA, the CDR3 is TGTGCCAGCAGCACAGGGAGTTCACCCCTCCACTTT. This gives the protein CASSTGSSPLHF.

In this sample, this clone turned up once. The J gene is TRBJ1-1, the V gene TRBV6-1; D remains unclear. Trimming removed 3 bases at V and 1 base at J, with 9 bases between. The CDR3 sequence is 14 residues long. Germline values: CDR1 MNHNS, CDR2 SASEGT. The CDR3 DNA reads TGTGCCAGCAGTGACTCCTATGGGAACACTGAAGCTTTCTTT. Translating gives CASSDSYGNTEAFF.

The chain's CDR3 is CASRDFQSSPLHF. DNA for the CDR3: TGTGCCAGCAGAGACTTCCAGTCCTCACCCCTCCACTTT. V is TRBV27 and J is TRBJ1-6; D is unresolved. The CDR3 length is 13 residues. Per the germline V gene, CDR1 is MNHEY and CDR2 is SMNVEV (reference sequence). V lost 6 bases and J 10 bases, leaving 13 bases between the germline ends.

This CDR3 reads CASSEAPRARPLHF. CDR3 nucleotides: TGTGCCAGCAGTGAAGCGCCGAGGGCGAGACCCCTCCACTTT. The V gene is TRBV6-1, the J gene TRBJ1-6; no clear D gene. Trimming took off 0 bases at V and 12 bases at J, with 12 bases between the two ends. Germline CDR1 and CDR2: MNHNS and SASEGT. CDR3 length equals 14 residues.

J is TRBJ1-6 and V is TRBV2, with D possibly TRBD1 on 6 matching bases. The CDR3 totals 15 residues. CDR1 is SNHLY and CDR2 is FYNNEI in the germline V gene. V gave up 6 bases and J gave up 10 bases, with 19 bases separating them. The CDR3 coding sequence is TGTGCCAGCAGGGCCTCCGCGGGGGCTGGATCACCCCTCCACTTT. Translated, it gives CASRASAGAGSPLHF. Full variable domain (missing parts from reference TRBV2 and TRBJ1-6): EPEVTQTPSHQVTQMGQEVILRCVPISNHLYFYWYRQILGQKVEFLVSFYNNEISEKSEIFDDQFSVERPDGSNFTLKIRSTKLEDSAMYFCASRASAGAGSPLHFGNGTRLTVT.

The chain's CDR3 is CAISESGRGLSGANVLTF. For the CDR3, the DNA is TGTGCCATCAGTGAGTCGGGCAGGGGGCTATCTGGGGCCAACGTCCTGACTTTC. This chain joins TRBV10-3 and TRBJ2-6; 8 bases align to TRBD1. After removal of 0 bases from V and 1 base from J, the junction contained 5 bases not matched to a gene. This CDR3 contains 18 residues. CDR1 is ENHRY, CDR2 SYGVKD, per germline.

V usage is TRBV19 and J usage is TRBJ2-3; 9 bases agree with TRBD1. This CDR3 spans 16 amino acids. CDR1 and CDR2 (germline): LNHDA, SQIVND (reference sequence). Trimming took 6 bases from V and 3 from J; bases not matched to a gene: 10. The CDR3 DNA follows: TGTGCCAGTAGCGATACAGGGGGCGCGTTGACAGATACGCAGTATTTT. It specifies CASSDTGGALTDTQYF.

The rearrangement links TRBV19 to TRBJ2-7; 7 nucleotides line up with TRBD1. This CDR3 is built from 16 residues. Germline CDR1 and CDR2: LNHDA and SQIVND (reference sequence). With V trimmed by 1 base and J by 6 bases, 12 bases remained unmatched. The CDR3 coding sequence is TGTGCCAGTAGTATAGGGCGGTCCACAGGGGCTGTCGAGCAGTACTTC. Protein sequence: CASSIGRSTGAVEQYF.